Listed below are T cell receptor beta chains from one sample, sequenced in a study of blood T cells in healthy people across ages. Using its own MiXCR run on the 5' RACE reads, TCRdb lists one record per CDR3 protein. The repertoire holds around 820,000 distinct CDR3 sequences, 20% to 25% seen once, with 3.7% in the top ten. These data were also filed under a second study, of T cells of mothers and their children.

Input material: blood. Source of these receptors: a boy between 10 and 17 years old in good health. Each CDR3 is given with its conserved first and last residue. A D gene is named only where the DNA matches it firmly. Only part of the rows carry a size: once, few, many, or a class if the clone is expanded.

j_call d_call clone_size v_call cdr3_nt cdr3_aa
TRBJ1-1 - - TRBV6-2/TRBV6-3 TGTGCCAGCAGTTACTTTACTTTGGCGGAAGCTTTCTTT CASSYFTLAEAFF
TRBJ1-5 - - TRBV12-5 TGTGCTAGTGGTTTGGACTGGCAGCCCCAGCATTTT CASGLDWQPQHF
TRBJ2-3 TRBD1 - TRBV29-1 TGCAGCGTCCACCCGGGACAGGGGACGCAGTATTTT CSVHPGQGTQYF
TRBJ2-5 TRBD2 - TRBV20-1 TGCAGTGCCGGACTAGCGGGAGAGAAGGAGACCCAGTACTTC CSAGLAGEKETQYF
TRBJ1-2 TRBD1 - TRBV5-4 TGTGCCAGCAGCCAGGACAGGGGGCCCAATGGCTACACCTTC CASSQDRGPNGYTF
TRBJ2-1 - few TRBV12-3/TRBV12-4 TGTGCCAGCAGTTTAGTGCTTGAGCAGTTCTTC CASSLVLEQFF
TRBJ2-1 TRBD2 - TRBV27 TGTGCCAGCAGACTAGCGGGTACCAACAATGAGCAGTTCTTC CASRLAGTNNEQFF
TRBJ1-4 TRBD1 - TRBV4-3 TGCGCCAGCAGCCTTTCCGGGACAGGGTTTGAAAAACTGTTTTTT CASSLSGTGFEKLFF
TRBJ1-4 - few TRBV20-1 TGCAGTGCTAGGATTGCAACTAATGAAAAACTGTTTTTT CSARIATNEKLFF
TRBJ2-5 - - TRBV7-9 TGTGCCAGCAGCCGAAGTGGGTCGGTGGTGGAGGAGACCCAGTACTTC CASSRSGSVVEETQYF